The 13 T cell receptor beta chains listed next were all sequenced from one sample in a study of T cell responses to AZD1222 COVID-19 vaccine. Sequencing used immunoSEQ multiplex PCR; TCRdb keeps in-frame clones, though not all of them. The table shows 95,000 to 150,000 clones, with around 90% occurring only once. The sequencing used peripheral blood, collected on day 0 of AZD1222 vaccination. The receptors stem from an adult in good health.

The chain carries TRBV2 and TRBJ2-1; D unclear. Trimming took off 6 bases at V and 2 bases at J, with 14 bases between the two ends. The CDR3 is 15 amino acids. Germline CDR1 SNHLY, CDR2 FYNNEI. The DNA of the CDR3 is TGTGCCAGCAGCGTAGCCGGACCCGCCTACAATGAGCAGTTCTTC. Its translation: CASSVAGPAYNEQFF.

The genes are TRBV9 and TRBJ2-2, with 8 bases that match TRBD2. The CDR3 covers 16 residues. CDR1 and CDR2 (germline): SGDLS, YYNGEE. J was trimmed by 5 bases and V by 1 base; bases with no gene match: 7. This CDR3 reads CASSVQQRGRTGELFF. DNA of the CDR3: TGTGCCAGCAGCGTACAACAGCGGGGGCGAACCGGGGAGCTGTTTTTT.

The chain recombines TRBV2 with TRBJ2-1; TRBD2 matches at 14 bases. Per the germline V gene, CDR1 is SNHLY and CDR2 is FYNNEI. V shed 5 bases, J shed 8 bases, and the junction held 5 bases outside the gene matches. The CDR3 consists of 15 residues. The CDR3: CASSLTSGRAHEQFF. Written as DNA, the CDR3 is TGTGCCAGCAGTTTGACTAGCGGGAGGGCCCATGAGCAGTTCTTC.

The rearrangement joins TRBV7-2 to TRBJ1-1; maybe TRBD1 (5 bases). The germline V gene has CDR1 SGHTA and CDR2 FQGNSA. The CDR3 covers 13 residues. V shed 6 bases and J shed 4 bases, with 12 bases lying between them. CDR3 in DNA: TGTGCCAGCAGAATCGGCGGGGGCACTGAAGCTTTCTTT. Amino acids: CASRIGGGTEAFF.

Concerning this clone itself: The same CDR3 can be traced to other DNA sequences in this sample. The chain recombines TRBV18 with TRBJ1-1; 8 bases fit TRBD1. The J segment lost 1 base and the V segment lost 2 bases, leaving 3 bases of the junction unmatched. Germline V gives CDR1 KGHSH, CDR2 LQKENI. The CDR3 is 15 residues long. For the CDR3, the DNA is TGTGCCAGCTCACCAAGGACAGGGTCGAACACTGAAGCTTTCTTT. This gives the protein CASSPRTGSNTEAFF.

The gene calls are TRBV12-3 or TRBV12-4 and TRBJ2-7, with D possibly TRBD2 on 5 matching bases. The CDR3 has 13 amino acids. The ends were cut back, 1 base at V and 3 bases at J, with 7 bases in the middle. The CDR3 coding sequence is TGTGCCAGCAGTTTAGGGGAGTACTACGAGCAGTACTTC. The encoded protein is CASSLGEYYEQYF.

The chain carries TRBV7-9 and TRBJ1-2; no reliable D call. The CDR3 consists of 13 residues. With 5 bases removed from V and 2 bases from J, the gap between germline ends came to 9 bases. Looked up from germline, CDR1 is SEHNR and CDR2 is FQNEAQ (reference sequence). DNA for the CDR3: TGTGCCAGCAGCCCCAGGAACAACTATGGCTACACCTTC. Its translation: CASSPRNNYGYTF. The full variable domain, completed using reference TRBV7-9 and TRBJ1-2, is DTGVSQNPRHKITKRGQNVTFRCDPISEHNRLYWYRQTLGQGPEFLTYFQNEAQLEKSRLLSDRFSAERPKGSFSTLEIQRTEQGDSAMYLCASSPRNNYGYTFGSGTRLTVV.

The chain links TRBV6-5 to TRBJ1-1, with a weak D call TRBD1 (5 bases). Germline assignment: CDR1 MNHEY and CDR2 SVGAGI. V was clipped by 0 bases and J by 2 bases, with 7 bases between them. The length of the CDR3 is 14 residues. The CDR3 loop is CASSYSDSNTEAFF. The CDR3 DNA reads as TGTGCCAGCAGTTACTCTGACAGCAACACTGAAGCTTTCTTT.

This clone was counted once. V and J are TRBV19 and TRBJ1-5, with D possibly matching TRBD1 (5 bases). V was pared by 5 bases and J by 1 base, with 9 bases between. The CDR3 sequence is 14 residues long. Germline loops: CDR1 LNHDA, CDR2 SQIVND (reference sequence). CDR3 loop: CASSQRDSNQPQHF. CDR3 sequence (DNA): TGTGCCAGTAGTCAGAGGGACAGCAATCAGCCCCAGCATTTT.

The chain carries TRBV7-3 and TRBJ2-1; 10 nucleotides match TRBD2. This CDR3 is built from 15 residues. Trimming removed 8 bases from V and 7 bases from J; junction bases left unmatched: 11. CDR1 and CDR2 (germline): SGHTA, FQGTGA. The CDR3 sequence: CASRPGASGSNEQFF. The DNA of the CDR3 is TGTGCCAGCCGCCCAGGGGCTAGCGGGAGTAATGAGCAGTTCTTC.

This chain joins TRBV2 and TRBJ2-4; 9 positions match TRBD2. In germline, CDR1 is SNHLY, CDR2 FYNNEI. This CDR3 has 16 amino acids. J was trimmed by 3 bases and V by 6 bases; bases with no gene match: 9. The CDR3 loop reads CASRKGLAGFKNIQYF. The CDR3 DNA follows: TGTGCCAGCAGGAAGGGGCTAGCGGGGTTCAAAAACATTCAGTACTTC.

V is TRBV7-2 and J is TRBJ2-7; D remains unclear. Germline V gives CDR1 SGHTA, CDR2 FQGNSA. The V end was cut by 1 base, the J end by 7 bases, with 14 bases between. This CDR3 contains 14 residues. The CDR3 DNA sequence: TGTGCCAGCAGCTTAGACTGGTCGCTGGGAGAGCAGTACTTC. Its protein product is CASSLDWSLGEQYF. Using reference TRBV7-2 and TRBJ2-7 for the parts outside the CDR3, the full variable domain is GAGVSQSPSNKVTEKGKDVELRCDPISGHTALYWYRQSLGQGLEFLIYFQGNSAPDKSGLPSDRFSAERTGGSVSTLTIQRTQQEDSAVYLCASSLDWSLGEQYFGPGTRLTVT.

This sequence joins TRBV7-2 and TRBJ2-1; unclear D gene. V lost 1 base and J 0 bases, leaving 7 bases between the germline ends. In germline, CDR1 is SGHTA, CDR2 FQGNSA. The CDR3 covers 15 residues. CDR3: CASSLEVSSYNEQFF. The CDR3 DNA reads TGTGCCAGCAGCTTAGAGGTCAGCTCCTACAATGAGCAGTTCTTC. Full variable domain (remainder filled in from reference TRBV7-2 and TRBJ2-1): GAGVSQSPSNKVTEKGKDVELRCDPISGHTALYWYRQSLGQGLEFLIYFQGNSAPDKSGLPSDRFSAERTGGSVSTLTIQRTQQEDSAVYLCASSLEVSSYNEQFFGPGTRLTVL.